Here is one TCR beta chain with its context. Its cognate antigen is unknown. The entry originates in a study of cytomegalovirus exposure and HLA in healthy donors. Overall study: From donors who were HLA-typed, an early data release held around 80 million unique TCRs.

Study observations and caveats: Based on reports, TCR beta sequences accurately predicted HLA-A and HLA-B alleles for most subjects.

PCR was performed using 60 Vbeta and 13 Jbeta primers. Profiled with immunoSEQ multiplex PCR; TCRdb holds only in-frame clones, not every one. The repertoire consists of around 250,000 clones, with around 81% occurring once and the leading ten covering 7% to 9%. After removal of 7 bases from V and 4 bases from J, the junction contained 9 bases not matched to a gene. Germline loops: CDR1 SQVTM, CDR2 ANQGSEA. The CDR3 is 15 amino acids. The chain has TRBV29-1 and TRBJ2-5; TRBD2 aligns across 13 bases. The sequence was obtained from an older woman in good health and CMV-seropositive. Sequencing used PBMCs. The CDR3 here is CSGRTSGRVRETQYF. The CDR3 region has the DNA TGCAGCGGAAGGACTAGCGGGAGAGTTCGAGAGACCCAGTACTTC.